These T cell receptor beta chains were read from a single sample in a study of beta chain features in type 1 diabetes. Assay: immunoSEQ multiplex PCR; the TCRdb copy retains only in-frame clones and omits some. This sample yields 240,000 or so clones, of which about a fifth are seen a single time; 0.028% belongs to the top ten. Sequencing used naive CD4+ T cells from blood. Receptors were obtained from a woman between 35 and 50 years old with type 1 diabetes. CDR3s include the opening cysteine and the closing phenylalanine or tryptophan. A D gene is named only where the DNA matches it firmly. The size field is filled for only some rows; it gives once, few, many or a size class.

TGTGCCAGCAGTGGGGGAGGGGTGAGAGCCAAAAACATTCAGTACTTC	CASSGGGVRAKNIQYF	TRBD2	TRBJ2-4	TRBV6-1	few
TGTGCCAGCAGCAAGTCCTCAGCCAAAAACATTCAGTACTTC	CASSKSSAKNIQYF	-	TRBJ2-4	TRBV21-1	few
TGTGCCAGCTCACCACCGGCAGGGAATCCTGAAGCTTTCTTT	CASSPPAGNPEAFF	-	TRBJ1-1	TRBV18	few
TGCGCCAGCAGCCAAGCCCGGCAGGGGTACGAGCAGTACTTC	CASSQARQGYEQYF	-	TRBJ2-7	TRBV4-1	-
TGCGCCAGCAGCAGGGGTAGGGACAGGGTCTCCTACGAGCAGTACTTC	CASSRGRDRVSYEQYF	TRBD1	TRBJ2-7	TRBV5-1	once
TGTGCCAGCAGCTTTATGGAGGAATCGAGTGAAGCTTTCTTT	CASSFMEESSEAFF	-	TRBJ1-1	TRBV5-4	-
TGTGCCGGCGGACAGGGGACGAACACTGAAGCTTTCTTT	CAGGQGTNTEAFF	TRBD1	TRBJ1-1	TRBV2	-
TGTGCCAGCAGTTTACTCAAAGGAGATGGCTACACCTTC	CASSLLKGDGYTF	-	TRBJ1-2	TRBV28	few
TGTGCCTGGAGTGTACGGGGACAGTTAATGGAGACCCAGTACTTC	CAWSVRGQLMETQYF	TRBD1	TRBJ2-5	TRBV30	few
TGTGCCAGCAGCTTCCAGACGGGGGGGGTTACCTTC	CASSFQTGGVTF	-	TRBJ1-2	TRBV7-9	-
TGCAGCGTTGAACGGACAGGGGGAAATGAGCAGTTCTTC	CSVERTGGNEQFF	TRBD1	TRBJ2-1	TRBV29-1	few
TGTGCCAGCAGCAACAGGGAGTCCTACGAGCAGTACTTC	CASSNRESYEQYF	-	TRBJ2-7	TRBV7-9	few
TGTGCCAGCACAGGGTACACTGAAGCTTTCTTT	CASTGYTEAFF	-	TRBJ1-1	TRBV28	-
TGTGCCAGCAGCTTAGGGGGGGCAGGGATGGTTTGGGAGCAGTACTTC	CASSLGGAGMVWEQYF	-	TRBJ2-7	TRBV13	once
TGTGCCTGGAGTGTGGAGAGGAAGGGGTATGGCTACACCTTC	CAWSVERKGYGYTF	-	TRBJ1-2	TRBV30	-
TGTGCCAGCAGCTCCCGGGACAGGGTCTACTCGGGCTACACCTTC	CASSSRDRVYSGYTF	TRBD1	TRBJ1-2	TRBV7-2	few
TGTGCCAGCTCGGGGGGACAGGGGTATCAGCCCCAGCATTTT	CASSGGQGYQPQHF	TRBD1	TRBJ1-5	TRBV18	few
TGTGCCAGCAGTTTACCAGAAAACATTCAGTACTTC	CASSLPENIQYF	-	TRBJ2-4	TRBV28	few
TGTGCCAGCAGCTTGGCGACAGGGATCTCCCTCAATGAGCAGTTCTTC	CASSLATGISLNEQFF	TRBD1	TRBJ2-1	TRBV5-4	-
TGCAGCGTTTACCTACAGGGGACCGGGGAGCTGTTTTTT	CSVYLQGTGELFF	TRBD1	TRBJ2-2	TRBV29-1	few